These 5 T cell receptor beta chains share one sample of origin, sequenced in a study of blood T cell repertoires in COVID-19. Here immunoSEQ multiplex PCR was the method, and the copy in TCRdb shows in-frame clones only, minus some. The data show tens of thousands of clones, around 86% seen once. The sample taken for sequencing was peripheral blood. The receptors were gathered from a man aged 70 or older with acute or convalescent COVID-19.

CDR3: CASISATTGFQETQYF. In DNA, the CDR3 is TGTGCCAGCATTTCCGCAACGACAGGTTTCCAAGAGACCCAGTACTTC. V gene TRBV6-6 combines with J gene TRBJ2-5; D is possibly TRBD1 (6 bases). Germline CDR1 is MNHNY and CDR2 is SVGAGI (reference sequence). Trimming stripped 7 bases from V and 1 base from J, with 19 bases between. CDR3 length: 16 amino acids.

V and J are TRBV29-1 and TRBJ2-5; D is perhaps TRBD1 (8 bases). Germline assignment: CDR1 SQVTM and CDR2 ANQGSEA. The length of the CDR3 is 16 residues. V was shortened by 5 bases and J by 3 bases, with 22 bases between the two germline ends. CDR3 amino acids: CSVSPGQGGKEETQYF. CDR3 nucleotides: TGCAGCGTTTCCCCTGGACAGGGAGGGAAGGAAGAGACCCAGTACTTC.

This clone came up once. A junction boundary mismatches the germline segment, possibly from a read error. V and J are TRBV9 and TRBJ2-2; D is ambiguous. Looked up from germline, CDR1 is SGDLS and CDR2 is YYNGEE. The CDR3 spans 12 residues. The CDR3 region has the DNA TGTGCCAGCAGCGGCAACATCGGGGAGCTGTTTTTT. Protein: CASSGNIGELFF.

This clone has more than one count but fewer than ten. The chain couples TRBV7-9 to TRBJ2-1; 12 positions match TRBD2. This CDR3 comprises 18 residues. Germline CDR1 SEHNR, CDR2 FQNEAQ (reference sequence). The V segment lost 2 bases and the J segment 4 bases; nucleotides outside the gene matches: 9. CDR3 loop: CASSLPYRLAGVYNEQFF. CDR3 nucleotide sequence: TGTGCCAGCAGCTTACCATACAGACTAGCGGGGGTTTACAATGAGCAGTTCTTC. Full variable domain (rest looked up from reference TRBV7-9 and TRBJ2-1): DTGVSQNPRHKITKRGQNVTFRCDPISEHNRLYWYRQTLGQGPEFLTYFQNEAQLEKSRLLSDRFSAERPKGSFSTLEIQRTEQGDSAMYLCASSLPYRLAGVYNEQFFGPGTRLTVL.

Regarding this clone: Other DNA variants within this sample encode the same CDR3. The chain is built from TRBV5-1 and TRBJ1-2; D not resolved. This CDR3 region has 13 residues. V was shortened by 0 bases and J by 5 bases, with 8 bases between the two germline ends. Looked up from germline, CDR1 is SGHRS and CDR2 is YFSETQ. The CDR3 protein is CASSLVGDYGYTF. The DNA of the CDR3 is TGCGCCAGCAGCTTGGTCGGGGATTATGGCTACACCTTC.